These 15 T cell receptor beta chains were sequenced from one sample in a study of cytomegalovirus exposure and HLA in healthy donors. The PCR employed 60 Vbeta primers together with 13 Jbeta primers. Data came from immunoSEQ multiplex PCR; TCRdb stores just in-frame clones and leaves some out. This sample has roughly 65,000 clones, with around 80% found just once. Sequenced sample: PBMCs. The origin of the receptors is a woman younger than 45 in good health and CMV-seronegative.

In the case of this clone: The same CDR3 can be traced to other DNA sequences in this sample. This chain links TRBV27 with TRBJ2-7, with 11 bases lining up with TRBD1. Germline CDR1 is MNHEY and CDR2 is SMNVEV (reference sequence). V was clipped by 8 bases and J by 0 bases; unmatched bases: 3. The CDR3 is 14 residues long. CDR3 sequence (DNA): TGTGCCAGCGGTGGACAGGGGGCCTCCTACGAGCAGTACTTC. Its protein is CASGGQGASYEQYF.

In nucleotides, the CDR3 is TGTGCCAGCAGCTTGGACAGGGGTAGCGAGACCCAGTACTTC. Residues: CASSLDRGSETQYF. The chain joins TRBV7-7 to TRBJ2-5, with 9 bases that match TRBD1. The junction had 4 bases not matched to a gene; V was cut back by 3 bases and J by 5 bases. CDR1 is SSHAT and CDR2 is FNYEAQ in the germline V gene (reference sequence). CDR3 length equals 14 residues.

The gene calls are TRBV4-1 and TRBJ1-1; D remains ambiguous. Trimming cost V 0 bases and J 0 bases, with 11 bases left between them. The germline CDR1 and CDR2 sequences are MGHRA and YSYEKL. CDR3 length: 16 amino acids. The CDR3 DNA is TGCGCCAGCAGCCAAGATCGGGTCAGAGTGAACACTGAAGCTTTCTTT. Its protein product is CASSQDRVRVNTEAFF.

This clone has a single count. The gene calls are TRBV6-1 and TRBJ2-7, with D maybe TRBD2 (6 bases). The CDR3 loop spans 15 amino acids. CDR1 and CDR2 (germline): MNHNS, SASEGT. The V gene lost 8 bases and the J gene lost 2 bases, with 19 bases spanning the gap. The CDR3 DNA is TGTGCCAGCCGACGGGAGTCAGGTGCTCCCTACGAGCAGTACTTC. Amino acid sequence: CASRRESGAPYEQYF.

This clone was observed a few times. The CDR3 is CASSPGLAGELFF. The CDR3 DNA is TGTGCCAGCAGTCCTGGACTAGCCGGGGAGCTGTTTTTT. The rearrangement uses TRBV6-5 and TRBJ2-2; 7 nucleotides match TRBD2. The CDR3 sequence is 13 residues long. V trimming: 5 bases; J trimming: 6 bases; junction bases outside the gene matches: 3. In germline, CDR1 is MNHEY, CDR2 SVGAGI.

The chain links TRBV30 to TRBJ2-7, with D tentatively TRBD1 (5 bases). Germline V gene sequence: CDR1 GTSNPN, CDR2 SVGIG (reference sequence). V shed 5 bases and J shed 0 bases, with 8 bases lying between them. The length of the CDR3 is 12 residues. CDR3 nucleotide sequence: TGTGCCTGGGGACACCTCTCCTACGAGCAGTACTTC. It translates to CAWGHLSYEQYF.

The rearrangement joins TRBV13 to TRBJ1-4; 8 nucleotides match TRBD1. The CDR3 is made up of 15 amino acids. Trimming cost V 5 bases and J 4 bases; bases outside gene matches: 6. Germline CDR1 is PRHDT and CDR2 is FYEKMQ (reference sequence). The CDR3 nucleotides read TGTGCCAGCAGCGGCAGGGGGCCGGGTAATGAAAAACTGTTTTTT. It is translated as CASSGRGPGNEKLFF.

V gene TRBV5-1 combines with J gene TRBJ2-3, with D perhaps matching TRBD2 (5 bases). The CDR3 is made up of 12 amino acids. Germline V CDR1 and CDR2: SGHRS, YFSETQ. Trimming took 4 bases from V and 3 from J, leaving 6 bases between them. CDR3 bases: TGCGCCAGCAGCGCGGGTACAGATACGCAGTATTTT. Translation: CASSAGTDTQYF.

The J gene is TRBJ2-7, the V gene TRBV30; 8 nucleotides agree with TRBD2. J was trimmed by 6 bases and V by 3 bases; bases with no gene match: 4. CDR1 GTSNPN and CDR2 SVGIG come from the germline V gene (reference sequence). The CDR3 has 12 amino acids. CDR3 region: CAWSDSGTEQYF. The CDR3 region has the DNA TGTGCCTGGAGCGATAGCGGGACCGAGCAGTACTTC. The full variable domain, its missing parts supplied by reference TRBV30 and TRBJ2-7, is SQTIHQWPATLVQPVGSPLSLECTVEGTSNPNLYWYRQAAGRGLQLLFYSVGIGQISSEVPQNLSASRPQDRQFILSSKKLLLSDSGFYLCAWSDSGTEQYFGPGTRLTVT.

The V gene is TRBV5-1, the J gene TRBJ2-1, with TRBD1 identical over 8 bases. The germline CDR1 and CDR2 sequences are SGHRS and YFSETQ. The CDR3 spans 15 residues. The ends lost 5 bases at V and 10 bases at J; junction bases unmatched: 14. The CDR3 is CASSFSGQDPSEQFF. In DNA, the CDR3 is TGCGCCAGCAGTTTTTCGGGACAGGACCCTTCCGAGCAGTTCTTC.

The chain joins TRBV6-4 to TRBJ2-5; D possibly corresponds to TRBD1 (5 bases). The CDR3 covers 12 residues. CDR1 and CDR2 from the germline V gene are MRHNA and SNTAGT. Trimming pared 8 bases from V and 2 bases from J, leaving 9 bases between. The CDR3 DNA is TGTGCCAGCGGGGCTAAACAAGAGACCCAGTACTTC. Its protein product is CASGAKQETQYF.

V is TRBV6-1 and J is TRBJ2-7; D perhaps matches TRBD2 (5 bases). V lost 1 base and J lost 4, with 14 bases in between. The CDR3 contains 15 residues. The germline V gene has CDR1 MNHNS and CDR2 SASEGT. The CDR3 here is CASSEDVRGSYEQYF. The CDR3 DNA reads as TGTGCCAGCAGTGAAGACGTCCGGGGATCGTACGAGCAGTACTTC.

This clone was observed a handful of times. CDR3 sequence: CASSEFSAGGRYTGELFF. Here the CDR3 DNA reads TGTGCCAGCAGTGAATTTTCTGCGGGGGGCAGGTACACCGGGGAGCTGTTTTTT. V usage is TRBV25-1 and J usage is TRBJ2-2; 8 nucleotides align to TRBD2. The trim removed 1 base at V and 3 bases at J, leaving 10 bases unmatched. The CDR3 spans 18 residues. CDR1 and CDR2 from the germline V gene are MGHDK and SYGVNS. Full variable domain (outside the CDR3, taken from reference TRBV25-1 and TRBJ2-2): EADIYQTPRYLVIGTGKKITLECSQTMGHDKMYWYQQDPGMELHLIHYSYGVNSTEKGDLSSESTVSRIRTEHFPLTLESARPSHTSQYLCASSEFSAGGRYTGELFFGEGSRLTVL.

V usage is TRBV7-2 and J usage is TRBJ2-1; 9 positions agree with TRBD2. CDR1 and CDR2 from the germline V gene are SGHTA and FQGNSA. V lost 5 bases to trimming and J lost 0 bases; unmatched junction nucleotides: 5. CDR3 length equals 16 residues. Written as DNA, the CDR3 is TGTGCCAGCAGCATAAGCGGGGGGAGCTCCTACAATGAGCAGTTCTTC. This encodes CASSISGGSSYNEQFF. The entire variable domain, with the rest obtained from reference TRBV7-2 and TRBJ2-1, is as follows: GAGVSQSPSNKVTEKGKDVELRCDPISGHTALYWYRQSLGQGLEFLIYFQGNSAPDKSGLPSDRFSAERTGGSVSTLTIQRTQQEDSAVYLCASSISGGSSYNEQFFGPGTRLTVL.

J is TRBJ2-7 and V is TRBV5-6, with D perhaps matching TRBD2 (6 bases). Germline V gene lookup returns CDR1 SGHDT and CDR2 YYEEEE. The CDR3 loop spans 11 amino acids. Trimming removed 4 bases at V and 4 bases at J, with 6 bases between. The CDR3 DNA sequence: TGTGCCAGCAGCGCGGGATACGAGCAGTACTTC. This gives the protein CASSAGYEQYF. The whole variable domain, filled in from reference TRBV5-6 and TRBJ2-7, reads DAGVTQSPTHLIKTRGQQVTLRCSPKSGHDTVSWYQQALGQGPQFIFQYYEEEERQRGNFPDRFSGHQFPNYSSELNVNALLLGDSALYLCASSAGYEQYFGPGTRLTVT.